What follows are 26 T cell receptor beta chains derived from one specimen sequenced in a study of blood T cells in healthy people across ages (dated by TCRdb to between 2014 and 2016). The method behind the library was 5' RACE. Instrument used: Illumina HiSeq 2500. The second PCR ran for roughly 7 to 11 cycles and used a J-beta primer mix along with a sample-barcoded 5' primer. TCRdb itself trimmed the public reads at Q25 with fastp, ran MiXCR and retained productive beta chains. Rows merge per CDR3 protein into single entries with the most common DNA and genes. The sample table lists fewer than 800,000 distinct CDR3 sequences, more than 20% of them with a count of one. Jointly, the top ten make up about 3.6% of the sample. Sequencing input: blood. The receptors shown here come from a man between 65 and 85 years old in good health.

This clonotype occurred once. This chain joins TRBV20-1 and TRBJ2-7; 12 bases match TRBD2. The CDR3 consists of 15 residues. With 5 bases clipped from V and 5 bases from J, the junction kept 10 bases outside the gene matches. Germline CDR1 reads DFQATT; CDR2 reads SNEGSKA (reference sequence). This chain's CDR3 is CSAPYGLAGSDEQYF. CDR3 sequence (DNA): TGCAGTGCTCCCTACGGACTAGCGGGGTCCGACGAGCAGTACTTC.

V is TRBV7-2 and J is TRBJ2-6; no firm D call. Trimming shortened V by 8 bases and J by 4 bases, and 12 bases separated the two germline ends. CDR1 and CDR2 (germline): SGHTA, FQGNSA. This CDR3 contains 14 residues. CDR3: CASRPTTGANVLTF. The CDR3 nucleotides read TGTGCCAGCCGACCAACCACCGGGGCCAACGTCCTGACTTTC.

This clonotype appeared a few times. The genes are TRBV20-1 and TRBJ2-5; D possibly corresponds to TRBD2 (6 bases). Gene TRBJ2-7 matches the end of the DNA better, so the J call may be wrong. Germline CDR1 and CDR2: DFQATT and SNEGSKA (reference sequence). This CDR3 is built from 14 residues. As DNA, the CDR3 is TGCAGTGCTAGAGTGGGCCTAGCGCGGGACGAGCAGTACTTC. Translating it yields CSARVGLARDEQYF.

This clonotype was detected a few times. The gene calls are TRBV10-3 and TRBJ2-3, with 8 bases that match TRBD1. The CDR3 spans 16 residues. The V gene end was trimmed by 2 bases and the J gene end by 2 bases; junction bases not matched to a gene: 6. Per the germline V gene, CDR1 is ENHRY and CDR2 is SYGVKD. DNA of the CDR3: TGTGCCATCAGTGAGAGGGGACAGGTCCTCACAGATACGCAGTATTTT. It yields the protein CAISERGQVLTDTQYF.

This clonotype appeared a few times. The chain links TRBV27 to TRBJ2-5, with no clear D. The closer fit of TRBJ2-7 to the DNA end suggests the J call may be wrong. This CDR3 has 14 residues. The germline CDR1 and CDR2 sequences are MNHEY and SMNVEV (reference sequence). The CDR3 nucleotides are TGTGCCAGCAGTTTTTACGGTACACCCTACGAGCAGTACTTC. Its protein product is CASSFYGTPYEQYF.

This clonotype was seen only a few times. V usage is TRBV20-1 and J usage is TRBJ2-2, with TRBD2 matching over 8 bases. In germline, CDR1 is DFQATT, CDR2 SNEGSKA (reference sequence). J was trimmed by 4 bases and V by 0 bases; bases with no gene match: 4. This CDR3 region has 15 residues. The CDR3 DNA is TGCAGTGCTAGAGATCCAGCGGGAGTCACCGGGGAGCTGTTTTTT. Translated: CSARDPAGVTGELFF.

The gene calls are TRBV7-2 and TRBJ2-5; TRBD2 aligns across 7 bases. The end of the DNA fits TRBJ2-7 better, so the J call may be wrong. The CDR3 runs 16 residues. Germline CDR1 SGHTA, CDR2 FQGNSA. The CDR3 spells CASSLGLHPSSYEQYF. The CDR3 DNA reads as TGTGCCAGCAGCTTGGGACTACACCCTAGCTCCTACGAGCAGTACTTC.

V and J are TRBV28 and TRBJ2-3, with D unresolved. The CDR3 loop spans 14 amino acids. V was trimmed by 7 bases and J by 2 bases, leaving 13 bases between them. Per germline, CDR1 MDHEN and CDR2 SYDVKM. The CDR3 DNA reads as TGTGCCAGCAAGGGCGTATGGAACACAGATACGCAGTATTTT. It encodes CASKGVWNTDTQYF.

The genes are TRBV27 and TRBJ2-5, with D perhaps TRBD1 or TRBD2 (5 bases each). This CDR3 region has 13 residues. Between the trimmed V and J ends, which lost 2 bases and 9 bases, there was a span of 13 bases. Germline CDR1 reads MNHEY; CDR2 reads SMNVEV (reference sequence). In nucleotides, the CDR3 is TGTGCCAGCAGTTTAATTCCCAGAGGGGCCCAGTACTTC. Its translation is CASSLIPRGAQYF.

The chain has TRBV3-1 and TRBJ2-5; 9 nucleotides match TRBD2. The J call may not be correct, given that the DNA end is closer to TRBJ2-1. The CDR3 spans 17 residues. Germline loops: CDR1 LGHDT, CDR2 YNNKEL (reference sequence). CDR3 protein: CASSHGAGLALDNEQFF. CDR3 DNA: TGTGCCAGCAGCCACGGGGCCGGACTAGCGCTAGACAATGAGCAGTTCTTC.

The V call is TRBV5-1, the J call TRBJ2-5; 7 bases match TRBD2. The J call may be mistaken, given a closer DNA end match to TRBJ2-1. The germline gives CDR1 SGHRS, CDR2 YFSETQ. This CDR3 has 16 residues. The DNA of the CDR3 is TGCGCCAGCAGCTTGGGCGGGAGTCTTGAGCTAAATGAGCAGTTCTTC. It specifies CASSLGGSLELNEQFF.

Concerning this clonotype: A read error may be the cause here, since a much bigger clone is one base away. CDR3 sequence: CASSSIVSRETQYF. CDR3 DNA sequence: TGTGCCAGCAGTTCTATTGTTAGTCGGGAGACCCAGTACTTC. V usage is TRBV12-3 or TRBV12-4 and J usage is TRBJ2-5; unclear D gene. CDR3 length equals 14 residues. The V gene lost 4 bases and the J gene lost 5 bases, with 14 bases spanning the gap.

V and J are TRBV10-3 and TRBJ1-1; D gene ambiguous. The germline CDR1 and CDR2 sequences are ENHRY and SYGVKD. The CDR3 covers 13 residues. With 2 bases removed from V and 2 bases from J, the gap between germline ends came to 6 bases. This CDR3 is CAISEMLNTEAFF. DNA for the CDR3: TGTGCCATCAGTGAGATGCTCAACACTGAAGCTTTCTTT.

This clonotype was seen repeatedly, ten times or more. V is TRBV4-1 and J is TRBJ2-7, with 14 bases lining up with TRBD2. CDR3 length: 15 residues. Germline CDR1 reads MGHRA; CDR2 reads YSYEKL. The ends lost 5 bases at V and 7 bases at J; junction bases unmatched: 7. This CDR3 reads CASSSRLAGGREQYF. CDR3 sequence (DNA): TGCGCCAGCAGCTCCAGACTAGCGGGAGGGAGGGAGCAGTACTTC.

Here the CDR3 reads CASRTGTSGRVQYF. The CDR3 nucleotides are TGTGCCAGCAGAACCGGGACTAGCGGGAGAGTTCAGTACTTC. This chain connects TRBV6-2 or TRBV6-3 to TRBJ2-5; 14 bases align to TRBD2. The germline CDR1 and CDR2 sequences are MNHEY and SVGEGT. This CDR3 has 14 amino acids. The V and J ends lost 6 bases and 11 bases, in that order; junction bases with no gene match: 8.

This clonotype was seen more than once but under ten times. The CDR3 sequence: CASSYSTDQETQYF. The CDR3 DNA reads as TGTGCCAGCAGTTACTCGACTGACCAAGAGACCCAGTACTTC. The gene calls are TRBV6-6 and TRBJ2-5; D not certain. The CDR3 length is 14 residues. The germline V gene has CDR1 MNHNY and CDR2 SVGAGI (reference sequence). Trimming took off 0 bases at V and 0 bases at J, with 5 bases between the two ends.

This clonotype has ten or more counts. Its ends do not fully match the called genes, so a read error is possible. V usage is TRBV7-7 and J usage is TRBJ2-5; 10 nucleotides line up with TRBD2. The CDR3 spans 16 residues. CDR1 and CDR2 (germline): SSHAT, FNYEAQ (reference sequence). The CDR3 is CASSLGLAETQETQYF. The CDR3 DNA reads TGTGCTAGCAGCTTAGGACTAGCGGAGACCCAAGAGACCCAGTACTTC. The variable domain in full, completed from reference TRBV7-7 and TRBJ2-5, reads GAGVSQSPRYKVTKRGQDVTLRCDPISSHATLYWYQQALGQGPEFLTYFNYEAQPDKSGLPSDRFSAERPEGSISTLTIQRTEQRDSAMYRCASSLGLAETQETQYFGPGTRLLVL.

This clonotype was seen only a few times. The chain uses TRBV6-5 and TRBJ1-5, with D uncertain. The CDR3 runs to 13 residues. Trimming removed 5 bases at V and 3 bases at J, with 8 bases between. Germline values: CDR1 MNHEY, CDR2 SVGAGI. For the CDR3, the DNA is TGTGCCAGCAGTAAGCAGTTCAATCAGCCCCAGCATTTT. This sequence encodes CASSKQFNQPQHF.

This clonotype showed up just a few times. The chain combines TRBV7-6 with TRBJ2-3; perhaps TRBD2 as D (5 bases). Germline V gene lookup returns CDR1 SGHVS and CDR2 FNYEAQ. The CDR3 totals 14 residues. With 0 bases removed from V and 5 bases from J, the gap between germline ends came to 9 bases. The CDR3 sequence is CASSLAGAVDTQYF. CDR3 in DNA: TGTGCCAGCAGCTTAGCGGGAGCTGTAGATACGCAGTATTTT.

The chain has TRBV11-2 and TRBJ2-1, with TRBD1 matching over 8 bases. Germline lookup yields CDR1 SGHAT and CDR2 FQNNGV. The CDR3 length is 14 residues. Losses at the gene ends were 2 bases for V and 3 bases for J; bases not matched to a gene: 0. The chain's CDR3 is CASSLTGGYNEQFF. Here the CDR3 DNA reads TGTGCCAGCAGCTTAACAGGGGGCTACAATGAGCAGTTCTTC.

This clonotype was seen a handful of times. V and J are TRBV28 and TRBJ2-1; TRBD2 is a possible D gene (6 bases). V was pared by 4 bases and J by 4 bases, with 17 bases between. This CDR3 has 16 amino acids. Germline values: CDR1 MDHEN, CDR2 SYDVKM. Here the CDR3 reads CASSSASVRRYNEQFF. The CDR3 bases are TGTGCCAGCAGTTCGGCTAGCGTCCGAAGGTACAATGAGCAGTTCTTC.

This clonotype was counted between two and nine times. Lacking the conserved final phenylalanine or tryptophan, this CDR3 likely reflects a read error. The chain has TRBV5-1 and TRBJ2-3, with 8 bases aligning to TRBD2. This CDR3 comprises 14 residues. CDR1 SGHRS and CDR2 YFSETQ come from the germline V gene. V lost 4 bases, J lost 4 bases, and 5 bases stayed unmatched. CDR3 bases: TGCGCCAGCAGCCGTAGCGGGAATGCAGATACGCAGTATCTT. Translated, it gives CASSRSGNADTQYL.

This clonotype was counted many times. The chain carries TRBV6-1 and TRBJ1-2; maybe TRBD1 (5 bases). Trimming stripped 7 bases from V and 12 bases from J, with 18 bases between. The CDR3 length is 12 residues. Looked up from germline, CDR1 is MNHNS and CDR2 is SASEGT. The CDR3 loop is CASTDRPKGHTF. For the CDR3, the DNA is TGTGCCAGCACCGACAGACCAAAAGGCCACACCTTC.

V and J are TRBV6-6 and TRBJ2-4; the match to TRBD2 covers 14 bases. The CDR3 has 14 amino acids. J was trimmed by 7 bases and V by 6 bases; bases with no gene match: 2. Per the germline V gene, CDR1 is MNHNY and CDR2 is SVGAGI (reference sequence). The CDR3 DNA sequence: TGTGCCAGCAGCGGACTAGCGGGAGGTAACATTCAGTACTTC. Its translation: CASSGLAGGNIQYF.

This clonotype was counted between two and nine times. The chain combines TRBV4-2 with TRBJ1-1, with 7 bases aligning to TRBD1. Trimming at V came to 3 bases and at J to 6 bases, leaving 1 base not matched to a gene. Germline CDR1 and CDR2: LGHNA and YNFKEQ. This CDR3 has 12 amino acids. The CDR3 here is CASSQQGAEAFF. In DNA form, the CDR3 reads TGTGCCAGCAGCCAGCAGGGGGCTGAAGCTTTCTTT.

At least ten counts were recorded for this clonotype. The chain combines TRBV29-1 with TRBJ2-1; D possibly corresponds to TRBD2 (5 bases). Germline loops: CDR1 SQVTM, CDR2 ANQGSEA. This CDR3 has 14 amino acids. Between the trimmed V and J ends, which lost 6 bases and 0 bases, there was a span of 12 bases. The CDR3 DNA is TGCAGCGTCCCTAGAGGGAGCTCCTACAATGAGCAGTTCTTC. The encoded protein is CSVPRGSSYNEQFF.